This T cell receptor beta chain was identified in a study of Ad26.COV2.S vaccination and SARS-CoV-2 variants. The study, taken as a whole, reports: Similar non-spike TCR breadth was observed in recipients of vaccine and of placebo. The study found higher spike-specific TCR breadth in vaccine than placebo recipients.

TCRdb's copy holds only in-frame clones and misses some; the assay was immunoSEQ multiplex PCR. The sample includes about 350,000 clones, around 84% seen only once; the top ten take roughly 3.3%. The treatment was: about 20 received Ad26.COV2.S at low or high dose, single or two shots; about five received placebo; per-sample allocation not given. Samples were taken on day 63 after the first vaccine or placebo injection. V was cut by 0 bases and J by 1 base, with 9 bases left in between. Per germline, CDR1 SGHTA and CDR2 FQGNSA. This CDR3 region has 15 residues. In the case of this clone: Its matching antigen is unknown.

The V call is TRBV7-2, the J call TRBJ1-2; D may be TRBD1 (6 bases). The sequence came from a person aged 18-60 years who received the Ad26.COV2.S COVID-19 vaccine or a placebo. The sequenced sample was peripheral blood, obtained in a trial of Ad26.COV2.S vaccine versus placebo. The CDR3 DNA is TGTGCCAGCAGCTTAGCGGGGGCAGTTAACTATGGCTACACCTTC. Amino acids: CASSLAGAVNYGYTF.